Reported below is one TCR beta chain. Its cognate antigen is unknown. The germline CDR1 and CDR2 sequences are MNHNY and SVGAGI (reference sequence). This CDR3 contains 14 residues. Germline trimming cut 5 bases from V and 3 bases from J; bases unmatched to any gene: 3. Profiled with immunoSEQ multiplex PCR; TCRdb holds only in-frame clones, not every one. The data contain tens of thousands of clones, approximately 92% of them singletons. This record comes from a study of T cells after posttransplantation cyclophosphamide. Study-level results: Blood and skin or GI T cell repertoires showed limited TRB overlap. After PTCy, TRB diversity resembled that of CNI/methotrexate controls.

The sample was PBMCs. V and J are TRBV6-6 and TRBJ1-5, with 8 nucleotides matching TRBD1. The clonotype was recovered from a woman in her thirties in good health and a related stem cell transplant donor. CDR3 nucleotides: TGTGCCAGCAGTGATCAGGGGGCCAATCAGCCCCAGCATTTT. It encodes CASSDQGANQPQHF.